Below, 3 T cell receptor beta chains from the same sample are listed, as sequenced in a study of control samples from healthy donors and cancer patients. Here immunoSEQ multiplex PCR was the method, and the copy in TCRdb shows in-frame clones only, minus some. This sample carries 35,000 to 55,000 clones, around 87% of them seen once, and the ten largest clones take 10%. Specimen: PBMCs. The receptor source for this set is a woman aged 60 to 75 with lung cancer.

The chain uses TRBV7-9 and TRBJ2-7, with a possible D match to TRBD1 (5 bases). V lost 5 bases and J 2 bases, leaving 13 bases between the germline ends. The CDR3 has 14 residues. From germline, CDR1 is SEHNR and CDR2 FQNEAQ (reference sequence). CDR3 protein: CASSQKGSPYEQYF. For the CDR3, the DNA is TGTGCCAGCAGCCAGAAGGGGTCCCCCTACGAGCAGTACTTC.

The chain combines TRBV10-3 with TRBJ2-1; TRBD2 might be the D (6 bases). The CDR3 totals 11 residues. In germline, CDR1 is ENHRY, CDR2 SYGVKD. V was cut by 4 bases and J by 10 bases, with 8 bases left in between. The CDR3 spells CAISGREEQFF. CDR3 bases: TGTGCCATCAGTGGGCGGGAAGAGCAGTTCTTC.

The chain uses TRBV12-1 and TRBJ1-1; the listed D gene, TRBD1, was not tested against the DNA. TRBV12-1 is a known pseudogene. This CDR3 contains 17 residues. The CDR3 reads CASSTIGWDSLNTEAFF. CDR3 sequence (DNA): TGTGCCAGCAGCACCATAGGGTGGGACAGCCTGAACACTGAAGCTTTCTTT.